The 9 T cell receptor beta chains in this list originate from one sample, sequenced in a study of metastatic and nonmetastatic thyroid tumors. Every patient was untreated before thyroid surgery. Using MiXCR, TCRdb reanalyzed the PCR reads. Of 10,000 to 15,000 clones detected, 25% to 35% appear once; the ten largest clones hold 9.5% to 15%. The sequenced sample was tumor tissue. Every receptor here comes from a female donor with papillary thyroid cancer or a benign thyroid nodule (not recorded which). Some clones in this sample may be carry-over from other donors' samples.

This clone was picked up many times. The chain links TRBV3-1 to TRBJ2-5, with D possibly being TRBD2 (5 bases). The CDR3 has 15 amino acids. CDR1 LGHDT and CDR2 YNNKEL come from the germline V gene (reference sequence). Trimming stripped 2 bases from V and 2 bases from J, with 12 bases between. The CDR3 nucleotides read TGTGCCAGCAGCCAACCTAGCTACTCTCAAGAGACCCAGTACTTC. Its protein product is CASSQPSYSQETQYF.

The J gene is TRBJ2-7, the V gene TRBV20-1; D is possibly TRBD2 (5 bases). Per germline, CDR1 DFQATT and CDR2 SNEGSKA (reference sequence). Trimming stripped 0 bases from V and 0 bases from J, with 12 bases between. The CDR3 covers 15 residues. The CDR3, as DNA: TGCAGTGCTAGAGAGGTCGGCAGCGGCTCCTACGAGCAGTACTTC. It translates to CSAREVGSGSYEQYF.

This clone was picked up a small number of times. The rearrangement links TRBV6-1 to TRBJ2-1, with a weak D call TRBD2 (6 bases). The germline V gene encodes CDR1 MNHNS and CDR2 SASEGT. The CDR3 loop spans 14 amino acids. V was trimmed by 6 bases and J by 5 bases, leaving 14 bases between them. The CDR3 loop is CASSNFRGNNEQFF. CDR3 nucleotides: TGTGCCAGCAGCAACTTCCGCGGGAACAATGAGCAGTTCTTC.

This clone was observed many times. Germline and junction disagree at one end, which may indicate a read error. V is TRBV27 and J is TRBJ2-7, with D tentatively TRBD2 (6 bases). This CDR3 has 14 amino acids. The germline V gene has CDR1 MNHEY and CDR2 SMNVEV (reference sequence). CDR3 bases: TGTGCCTGCAGTTCATTGGGACTGTCTTACGAGCAGTACTTC. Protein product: CACSSLGLSYEQYF.

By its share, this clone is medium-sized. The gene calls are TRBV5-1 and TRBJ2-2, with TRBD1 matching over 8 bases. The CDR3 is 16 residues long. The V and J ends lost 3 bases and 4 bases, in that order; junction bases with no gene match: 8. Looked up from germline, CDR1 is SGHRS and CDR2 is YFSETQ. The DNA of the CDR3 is TGCGCCAGCAGCTCCGACAGGGGTAGTATCACCGGGGAGCTGTTTTTT. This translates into CASSSDRGSITGELFF.

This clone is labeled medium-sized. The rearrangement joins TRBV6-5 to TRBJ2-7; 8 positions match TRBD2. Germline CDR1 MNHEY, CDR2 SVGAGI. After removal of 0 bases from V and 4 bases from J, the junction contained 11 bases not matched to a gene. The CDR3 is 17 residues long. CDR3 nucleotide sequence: TGTGCCAGCAGTTACTCGATGTGGGGACTAGGGGCGTACGAGCAGTACTTC. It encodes CASSYSMWGLGAYEQYF.

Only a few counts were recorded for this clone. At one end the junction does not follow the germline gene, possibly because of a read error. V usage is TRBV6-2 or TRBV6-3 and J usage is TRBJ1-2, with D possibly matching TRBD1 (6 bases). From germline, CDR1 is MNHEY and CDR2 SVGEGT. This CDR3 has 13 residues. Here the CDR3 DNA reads TGTGCCAGCACCAAAGTGGGACACTATGGCCACACCTTC. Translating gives CASTKVGHYGHTF.

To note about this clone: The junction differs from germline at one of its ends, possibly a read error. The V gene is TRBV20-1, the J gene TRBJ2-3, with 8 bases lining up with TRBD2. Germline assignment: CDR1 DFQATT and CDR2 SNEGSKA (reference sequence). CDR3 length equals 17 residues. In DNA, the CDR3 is TGTAGTGCGTCCCACTCCGGGACTAGGGGATACACAGATACGCAGTATTTT. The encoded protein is CSASHSGTRGYTDTQYF.

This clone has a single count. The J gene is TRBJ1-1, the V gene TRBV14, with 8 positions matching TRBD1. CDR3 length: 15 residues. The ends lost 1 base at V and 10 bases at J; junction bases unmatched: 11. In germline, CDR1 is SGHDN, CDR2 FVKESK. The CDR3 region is CASSQADRVGCVAFF. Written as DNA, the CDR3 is TGTGCCAGCAGCCAAGCGGACAGGGTAGGCTGTGTAGCTTTCTTT.